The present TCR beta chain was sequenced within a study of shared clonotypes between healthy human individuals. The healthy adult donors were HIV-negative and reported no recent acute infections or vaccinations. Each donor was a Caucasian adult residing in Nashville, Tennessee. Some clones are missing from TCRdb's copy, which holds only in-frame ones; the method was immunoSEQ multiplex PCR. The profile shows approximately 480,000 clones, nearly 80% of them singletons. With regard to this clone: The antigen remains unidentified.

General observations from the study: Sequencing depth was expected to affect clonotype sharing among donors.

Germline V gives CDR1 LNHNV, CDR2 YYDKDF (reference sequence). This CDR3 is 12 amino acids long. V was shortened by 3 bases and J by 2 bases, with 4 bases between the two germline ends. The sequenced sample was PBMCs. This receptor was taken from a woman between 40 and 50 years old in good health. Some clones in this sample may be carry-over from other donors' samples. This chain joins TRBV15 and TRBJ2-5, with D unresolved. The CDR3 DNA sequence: TGTGCCACCAGCAGTCCTCAAGAGACCCAGTACTTC. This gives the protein CATSSPQETQYF.